This passage covers 13 T cell receptor beta chains from one sample sequenced in a study of blood T cell repertoires in COVID-19. Clones were sequenced by immunoSEQ multiplex PCR, and TCRdb holds only the in-frame ones, with some missing. This table holds about 240,000 clones, more than 85% found once. Sequenced: peripheral blood. These receptors originate from a woman in her 70s with active or convalescent COVID-19.

This clone was seen once. V is TRBV5-1 and J is TRBJ1-2, with D possibly TRBD1 on 5 matching bases. Germline CDR1 is SGHRS and CDR2 is YFSETQ. This CDR3 is 16 amino acids long. V was trimmed by 5 bases and J by 4 bases, leaving 21 bases between them. The CDR3 here is CASRAGVGRPPYGYTF. The CDR3 DNA is TGCGCCAGCAGAGCGGGGGTGGGTCGCCCGCCCTATGGCTACACCTTC.

This clone was found once. V usage is TRBV4-3 and J usage is TRBJ2-7; TRBD2 aligns across 7 bases. V lost 8 bases and J lost 0; bases outside the gene matches: 10. The CDR3 spans 15 residues. CDR1 is LGHNA and CDR2 is YSLEER in the germline V gene. The CDR3 bases are TGCGCCAGCTCTTCCGCTAGCGGACGCTCCTACGAGCAGTACTTC. It is translated as CASSSASGRSYEQYF.

J is TRBJ1-5 and V is TRBV10-3, with 9 bases fitting TRBD1. This CDR3 has 15 residues. The V and J ends lost 3 bases and 6 bases, in that order; junction bases with no gene match: 6. Per the germline V gene, CDR1 is ENHRY and CDR2 is SYGVKD. The CDR3: CAISDSGTGTQPQHF. The CDR3 coding sequence is TGTGCCATCAGTGATTCCGGGACAGGGACTCAGCCCCAGCATTTT.

This chain joins TRBV5-4 and TRBJ1-1; maybe TRBD1 (6 bases). The length of the CDR3 is 17 residues. Trimming took 4 bases from V and 8 from J, leaving 27 bases between them. Germline CDR1 reads SGHNT; CDR2 reads YYREEE (reference sequence). The CDR3 protein is CASSPPGDVRAQLEAFF. CDR3 sequence (DNA): TGTGCCAGCAGCCCGCCAGGGGACGTTCGCGCCCAGCTGGAAGCTTTCTTT. Complete variable domain (other parts from reference TRBV5-4 and TRBJ1-1): ETGVTQSPTHLIKTRGQQVTLRCSSQSGHNTVSWYQQALGQGPQFIFQYYREEENGRGNFPPRFSGLQFPNYSSELNVNALELDDSALYLCASSPPGDVRAQLEAFFGQGTRLTVV.

Note on this clone: At the DNA level, this CDR3 is encoded by other sequences in the same sample as well. The chain joins TRBV18 to TRBJ2-7; D perhaps matches TRBD1 (6 bases). Per germline, CDR1 KGHSH and CDR2 LQKENI. V lost 2 bases and J lost 1, with 12 bases in between. This CDR3 region has 15 residues. In DNA form, the CDR3 reads TGTGCCAGCTCACCAACGGGGCAGGGGTCCTACGAGCAGTACTTC. It encodes CASSPTGQGSYEQYF. The whole variable domain, remainder taken from reference TRBV18 and TRBJ2-7, is NAGVMQNPRHLVRRRGQEARLRCSPMKGHSHVYWYRQLPEEGLKFMVYLQKENIIDESGMPKERFSAEFPKEGPSILRIQQVVRGDSAAYFCASSPTGQGSYEQYFGPGTRLTVT.

V is TRBV28 and J is TRBJ1-1; tentative D call: TRBD1 (6 bases). This CDR3 spans 14 amino acids. Trimming removed 7 bases at V and 8 bases at J, with 20 bases between. The germline V gene has CDR1 MDHEN and CDR2 SYDVKM. The DNA of the CDR3 is TGTGCCAGCACTCCCCCCCCACCGGGACACGAAGCTTTCTTT. Protein product: CASTPPPPGHEAFF.

V usage is TRBV6-2 or TRBV6-3 and J usage is TRBJ1-5; a possible D gene is TRBD1 (5 bases). The V and J ends lost 2 bases and 3 bases respectively, with 11 bases between them. The CDR3 is 15 residues long. From germline, CDR1 is MNHEY and CDR2 SVGEGT. CDR3 sequence (DNA): TGTGCCAGCAGTTACGTGTGGGGCCTCAATCAGCCCCAGCATTTT. Amino acids: CASSYVWGLNQPQHF.

The rearrangement links TRBV7-9 to TRBJ1-4, with a weak D call TRBD1 (5 bases). Germline lookup yields CDR1 SEHNR and CDR2 FQNEAQ (reference sequence). This CDR3 has 17 amino acids. V was cut by 3 bases and J by 7 bases, with 21 bases left in between. This CDR3 reads CASSFPTLGVVVEKLFF. CDR3 bases: TGTGCCAGCAGCTTTCCAACCCTAGGGGTGGTGGTTGAAAAACTGTTTTTT.

The gene calls are TRBV7-6 and TRBJ2-3; 11 nucleotides line up with TRBD1. The CDR3 consists of 16 residues. V gave up 5 bases and J gave up 6 bases; unmatched junction bases: 10. Germline loops: CDR1 SGHVS, CDR2 FNYEAQ. In nucleotides, the CDR3 is TGTGCCAGCAGCCAAAGATCCGGACAGGGGGCGGATACGCAGTATTTT. It encodes CASSQRSGQGADTQYF.

This clone has only a few counts. The V gene is TRBV29-1, the J gene TRBJ1-6; D is uncertain. This CDR3 has 14 amino acids. With 7 bases removed from V and 5 bases from J, the gap between germline ends came to 15 bases. Germline lookup yields CDR1 SQVTM and CDR2 ANQGSEA. The CDR3 spells CSDPEPDNNSPLHF. The CDR3 bases are TGCAGCGATCCAGAGCCTGACAATAATTCACCCCTCCACTTT.

This clone was found a few times. The chain couples TRBV19 to TRBJ2-7; TRBD2 is a possible D gene (5 bases). V lost 6 bases and J 3 bases, leaving 15 bases between the germline ends. The length of the CDR3 is 14 residues. Per the germline V gene, CDR1 is LNHDA and CDR2 is SQIVND (reference sequence). CDR3 DNA: TGTGCCAGTAGCGAGGGCGCGAAATTCTACGAGCAGTACTTC. As protein: CASSEGAKFYEQYF.

This clone was counted once. The chain couples TRBV19 to TRBJ2-5, with TRBD2 as a possible D gene (5 bases). The germline V and J ends were trimmed by 4 bases and 3 bases, with 9 bases remaining between them. The CDR3 is 13 residues long. Germline-derived CDR1 and CDR2 are LNHDA and SQIVND (reference sequence). The CDR3 loop is CASSTGVEETQYF. Written as DNA, the CDR3 is TGTGCCAGTAGTACCGGGGTAGAAGAGACCCAGTACTTC.

The chain has TRBV19 and TRBJ2-3, with 10 bases fitting TRBD2. The germline V gene encodes CDR1 LNHDA and CDR2 SQIVND (reference sequence). This CDR3 is built from 15 residues. The ends lost 1 base at V and 5 bases at J; junction bases unmatched: 3. The CDR3 spells CASSIAASGGDTQYF. For the CDR3, the DNA is TGTGCCAGTAGTATAGCGGCTAGCGGGGGAGATACGCAGTATTTT.